This T cell receptor beta chain was documented in a study of T cells in Graves' hyperthyroidism and ophthalmopathy. This clonotype was counted a few times. Germline V CDR1 and CDR2: SGHRS, YFSETQ. The V end was cut by 7 bases, the J end by 4 bases, with 18 bases between. This CDR3 is built from 14 residues. The diagnostic basis comprised clinical symptoms, serum thyroxine and TRAb, thyroid ultrasound and orbital computed tomography. Template material for amplifying TCR beta CDR3 regions consisted of RNA transcripts. The HTBI primer set served for first-round RT-PCR of the TCR CDR3. TCRdb analysed the multiplex PCR reads with MiXCR anew, one entry per CDR3 protein. The table records about 560,000 distinct CDR3 sequences, roughly 17% of them present only once.

The chain is built from TRBV5-1 and TRBJ2-7; D remains unclear. Sequencing was done on a sample of blood. The receptor was isolated from a woman younger than 35 with Graves' hyperthyroidism. DNA for the CDR3: TGCGCCAGCGGCGATTTTACCCGACCTTACGAGCAGTACTTC. Its protein product is CASGDFTRPYEQYF.